What follows is one TCR beta chain and its context. The target antigen is unknown. The source of the sample is a study of cytomegalovirus exposure and HLA in healthy donors. Study background: As an earlier analysis found, 150 million to 200 million T cells yielded about 100 million unique TCR beta sequences. Study findings and constraints: When analyzed later, the rates of TCR association showed variation by HLA locus, with DRB1 the most and HLA-C the fewest. Generally TCR sequences proved uncommon, though certain public TCRs appeared in numerous donors.

13 Jbeta primers and 60 Vbeta primers were used for the PCR. This table comes from immunoSEQ multiplex PCR, and its TCRdb copy is limited to in-frame clones, with some not included. Of 250,000 to 350,000 clones in the sample, more than 55% were seen once. This CDR3 is 13 amino acids long. The V end lost 1 base, the J end lost 5 bases, and 6 bases lay between the germline ends. The germline V gene encodes CDR1 MGHRA and CDR2 YSYEKL. Sequenced material: PBMCs. The rearrangement links TRBV4-1 to TRBJ2-1; D is ambiguous. This clonotype originated in a female donor in good health and CMV-seronegative. CDR3 nucleotide sequence: TGCGCCAGCAGCCAAGGACTTAACAATGAGCAGTTCTTC. Protein product: CASSQGLNNEQFF.